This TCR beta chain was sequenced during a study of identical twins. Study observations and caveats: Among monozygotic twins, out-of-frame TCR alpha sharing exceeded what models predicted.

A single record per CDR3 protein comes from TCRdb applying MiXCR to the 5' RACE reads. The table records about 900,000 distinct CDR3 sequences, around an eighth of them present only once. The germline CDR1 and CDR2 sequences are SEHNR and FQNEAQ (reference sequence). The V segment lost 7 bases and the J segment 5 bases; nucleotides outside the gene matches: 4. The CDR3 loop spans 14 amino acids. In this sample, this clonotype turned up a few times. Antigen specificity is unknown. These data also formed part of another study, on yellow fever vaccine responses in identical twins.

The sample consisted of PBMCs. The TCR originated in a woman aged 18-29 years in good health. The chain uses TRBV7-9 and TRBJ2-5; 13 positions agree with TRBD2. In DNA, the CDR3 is TGTGCCAGCACCGGGACTAGCGGGGTGGAGACCCAGTACTTC. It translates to CASTGTSGVETQYF.